These T cell receptor beta chains were read from a single sample in a study of blood T cell repertoires in COVID-19. The repertoire was sequenced with immunoSEQ multiplex PCR; TCRdb's copy has only in-frame clones and lacks some. The sample carries about 190,000 clones, about 88% recorded once. The sample was peripheral blood. These TCRs come from a man in his thirties or forties with acute or convalescent COVID-19. CDR3s include the opening cysteine and the closing phenylalanine or tryptophan. D genes are given only for firm matches. Rows give clone size only sometimes, using once, few, many, or a class for an expanded clone.

V,D,J,size,DNA,CDR3
TRBV5-1,.,TRBJ1-1,once,TGCGCCAGCAGCTTGTCAGGGTCGGGCACTGAAGCTTTCTTT,CASSLSGSGTEAFF
TRBV7-9,.,TRBJ2-5,.,TGTGCCAGCAGCCGTACTAGTCCCCAAGAGACCCAGTACTTC,CASSRTSPQETQYF
TRBV4-1,.,TRBJ1-2,.,TGCGCCAGCAGCCAAGACTTCAGGGAGGTCAGCTATGGCTACACCTTC,CASSQDFREVSYGYTF
TRBV25-1,.,TRBJ2-1,.,TGTGCCAGCAGAATTTCAGGGTTCGAGCAGTTCTTC,CASRISGFEQFF
TRBV6-5,TRBD1,TRBJ1-6,.,TGTGCCAGCAGTTCCACAGGGGGCCTGGGTTCACCCCTCCACTTT,CASSSTGGLGSPLHF
TRBV9,TRBD1,TRBJ1-1,.,TGTGCCAGCAGCGTAGGACATCAGGGGGGGAACACTGAAGCTTTCTTT,CASSVGHQGGNTEAFF
TRBV25-1,TRBD1,TRBJ2-5,few,TGTGCCAGCGGGTCGACAGGGCACGCGGGAGAGACCCAGTACTTC,CASGSTGHAGETQYF
TRBV3-1/TRBV3-2,TRBD2,TRBJ2-1,.,TGTGCCAGCAGCAATCTAGCGGGGGGGTTTAATGAGCAGTTCTTC,CASSNLAGGFNEQFF
TRBV5-4,.,TRBJ2-5,.,TGTGCCAGCATCCCCGAGGGAGAAGAGACCCAGTACTTC,CASIPEGEETQYF
TRBV5-1,TRBD1,TRBJ2-5,.,TGCGCCAGCAGCTCCAGGGACAGGAATCAAGAGACCCAGTACTTC,CASSSRDRNQETQYF
TRBV6-2/TRBV6-3,.,TRBJ2-2,.,TGTGCCAGCAGCCTCTACGTGGGGGAGCTGTTTTTT,CASSLYVGELFF
TRBV5-4,.,TRBJ1-1,.,TGTGCCAGCAGCCGCATAACCAACAGGGACACTGAAGCTTTCTTT,CASSRITNRDTEAFF
TRBV30,TRBD2,TRBJ2-5,.,TGTGCCTGGAGCGGACTAGCGAGAGAGACCCAGTACTTC,CAWSGLARETQYF
TRBV7-6,TRBD1,TRBJ1-1,.,TGTGCCAGCAGCTTAGGACAGGGGGGCTTTGAAGCTTTCTTT,CASSLGQGGFEAFF
TRBV12-3/TRBV12-4,.,TRBJ1-2,.,TGTGCCAGCACCGAGGTCACATCCTATGGCTACACCTTC,CASTEVTSYGYTF
TRBV10-3,.,TRBJ1-6,.,TGTGCCACCTCGGGGATATATAATTCACCCCTCCACTTT,CATSGIYNSPLHF
TRBV5-6,.,TRBJ1-5,.,TGTGCCAGCAGCCTTAAGCGGGGGAATCAGCCCCAGCATTTT,CASSLKRGNQPQHF
TRBV19,.,TRBJ1-5,few,TGTGCCAGTAGTATAGTTCCCTTGGGGGCTGGGCCCCAGCATTTT,CASSIVPLGAGPQHF
TRBV5-4,TRBD2,TRBJ2-5,.,TGTGCCAGCAGCGCCGGGACTAGCGGGACCTATAAGAGTCCGTACTTC,CASSAGTSGTYKSPYF
TRBV7-5,.,TRBJ2-1,once,TGTGCCAGAAGCTTTACTAGCGGGAGGGCCAATGAGCAGTTCTTC,CARSFTSGRANEQFF
TRBV7-2,.,TRBJ1-5,.,TGTGCCAGCAGCTTATACAGGGTTAGGAGCAATCAGCCCCAGCATTTT,CASSLYRVRSNQPQHF
TRBV12-3/TRBV12-4,.,TRBJ2-7,.,TGTGCCAGCAGTTTTGGCAGGGCCTACGAGCAGTACTTC,CASSFGRAYEQYF
TRBV10-3,TRBD2,TRBJ2-3,.,TGTGCCACCTCATTACTAACTAGCGGGGGCACAGATACGCAGTATTTT,CATSLLTSGGTDTQYF
TRBV5-1,.,TRBJ2-3,.,TGCGCCAGCCAAGCTAGTATCCTGAGCACAGATACGCAGTATTTT,CASQASILSTDTQYF
TRBV11-3,.,TRBJ2-3,.,TGTGCCAGCAGCTTAAGGGGGGACAGAGCCACAGATACGCAGTATTTT,CASSLRGDRATDTQYF
TRBV5-6,TRBD1,TRBJ2-7,once,TGTGCCAGCAGCTGGTGGGGGACAGCCACCTACGAGCAGTACTTC,CASSWWGTATYEQYF
TRBV24-1,.,TRBJ1-1,.,TGTGCCACCAGTGATTTGTCCCTGACGCAAGGGGTTTTCTTT,CATSDLSLTQGVFF
TRBV5-6,TRBD2,TRBJ2-3,.,TGTGCCAGCAGTATTAGCGGGGGGTTTGGAGATACGCAGTATTTT,CASSISGGFGDTQYF
TRBV5-6,.,TRBJ2-7,.,TGTGCCAGCAGCTTATTAACGCGAGAGCAGTACTTC,CASSLLTREQYF
TRBV7-2,TRBD1,TRBJ1-6,few,TGTGCCAGCAGCCCTAGACAGGGTTATAATTCACCCCTCCACTTT,CASSPRQGYNSPLHF
TRBV5-1,.,TRBJ1-1,.,TGCGCCAGCAGCCCCGGAGACACTGAAGCTTTCTTT,CASSPGDTEAFF
TRBV5-1,.,TRBJ1-2,few,TGCGCCAGCAGCTTAACAGGGAGTAGGGGCTACACCTTC,CASSLTGSRGYTF
TRBV5-1,TRBD1,TRBJ1-1,.,TGCGCCAGCAGCGGTCCCGGGACAGGGCTGGGCACTGAAGCTTTCTTT,CASSGPGTGLGTEAFF
TRBV18,.,TRBJ1-5,.,TGTGCCAGCTCAGCAGGCTCCAATCAGCCCCAGCATTTT,CASSAGSNQPQHF
TRBV3-1/TRBV3-2,TRBD2,TRBJ2-2,.,TGTGCCAGCAGCCATACTAGCGGGGGGGCCCCCGGGGAGCTGTTTTTT,CASSHTSGGAPGELFF
TRBV16,.,TRBJ2-7,many,TGTGCCAGCAGCCAAAGTCGGGGGACAGCCGCACTGGAACAGTACTTC,CASSQSRGTAALEQYF
TRBV6-4,.,TRBJ1-1,few,TGTGCCAGCAGTGCCCGACTGGGAGGACAAGCTTTCTTT,CASSARLGGQAFF
TRBV5-1,.,TRBJ2-7,.,TGCGCCAGCAGACAGGGAGTTCGCGAGCAGTACTTC,CASRQGVREQYF
TRBV5-1,.,TRBJ1-1,.,TGCGCCAGCAGCTCGGACATTTACGGCACTGAAGCTTTCTTT,CASSSDIYGTEAFF
TRBV3-1/TRBV3-2,.,TRBJ1-1,.,TGTGCCACCAGAGACTTTTGGAACACTGAAGCTTTCTTT,CATRDFWNTEAFF
TRBV7-3,TRBD2,TRBJ2-1,.,TGTGCCAGCAGCGTAGTAGCGGGAGCCTACAATGAGCAGTTCTTC,CASSVVAGAYNEQFF
TRBV27,TRBD1,TRBJ1-2,.,TGTGCCAGCAGTTCTTCCCCAGGGGGCGCCTGGGGCTACACCTTC,CASSSSPGGAWGYTF
TRBV11-2,.,TRBJ2-7,once,TGTGCCAGCAGCTTTCAAACGGACTTACCGGGACAAGAGGGGGAGCAGTACTTC,CASSFQTDLPGQEGEQYF
TRBV7-3,TRBD2,TRBJ2-1,.,TGTGCCAGCAGCTTAACGGGGGGACTAGTATCCGTTGGGCAGTTCTTC,CASSLTGGLVSVGQFF
TRBV30,.,TRBJ2-1,.,TGTGCCTGGAGGGATCACGGGGTAGTTGAGCAGTTCTTC,CAWRDHGVVEQFF
TRBV6-2/TRBV6-3,TRBD1,TRBJ2-5,.,TGTGCCAGCAGTTACTCTTTTGGCCAGGGGGTGGAGACCCAGTACTTC,CASSYSFGQGVETQYF
TRBV5-8,TRBD1,TRBJ1-2,few,TGTGCCAGCAGCTTCCGGACAGGGAGGGGTAACTATGGCTACACCTTC,CASSFRTGRGNYGYTF
TRBV5-8,.,TRBJ2-1,once,TGTGCCAGCAGCGCCGCGGGGTACTCCTACAATGAGCAGTTCTTC,CASSAAGYSYNEQFF
TRBV28,.,TRBJ2-7,.,TGTGCCAGCAGCCAGCAGGGGGGCGGCTCCTACGAGCAGTACTTC,CASSQQGGGSYEQYF
TRBV11-2,.,TRBJ2-3,.,TGTGCCAGCAGCTTGTATCAGGCAGATACGCAGTATTTT,CASSLYQADTQYF
TRBV11-2,.,TRBJ2-2,.,TGTGCCAGCAGCTTGCCCTACACCGGGAAGCTGTTTTTT,CASSLPYTGKLFF
TRBV7-9,.,TRBJ1-1,.,TGTGCCAGTAATGTTGCGGGCACTGAAGCTTTCTTT,CASNVAGTEAFF
TRBV5-5,.,TRBJ2-5,.,TGTGCCAGCAGCTTATACGGGGTTTCGGGTAGAGAGACCCAGTACTTC,CASSLYGVSGRETQYF
TRBV11-2,.,TRBJ1-4,.,TGTGCCAGCAGCTTAGATGGCGCACACAGTGAAAAACTGTTTTTT,CASSLDGAHSEKLFF
TRBV20-1,.,TRBJ2-7,.,TGCAGTGCCAGTATATTGGGCGGGCCATCCTACGAGCAGTGCTTC,CSASILGGPSYEQCF
TRBV4-1,TRBD1,TRBJ2-6,.,TGCGCCAGCAGCCGCCACAGGGGGCTAGACTCTGGGGCCAACGTCCTGACTTTC,CASSRHRGLDSGANVLTF
TRBV15,.,TRBJ1-2,.,TGTGCCACCAGCGCATTAGTCGGGGGGCAATTAGATGGCTACACCTTC,CATSALVGGQLDGYTF
TRBV4-1,.,TRBJ1-4,.,TGCGCCAGCAGCCAAGCCCTGGGGAGGACTAATGAAAAACTGTTTTTT,CASSQALGRTNEKLFF
TRBV6-1,.,TRBJ1-2,.,TGTGCCAGCAGTGAAGGAGGACACCTCTATGGCTACACCTTC,CASSEGGHLYGYTF